Below, 21 T cell receptor beta chains from the same sample are listed, as sequenced in a study of T cell responses to AZD1222 COVID-19 vaccine (dated by TCRdb to about 2021). This sample's time point label indicates: baseline before first vaccination. Receptors were amplified or captured by the immunoSEQ multiplex PCR assay. What TCRdb holds here is the immuneACCESS table cut down to in-frame rearrangements. Part of the clones is not present; checked against another copy, under half of the missing clones reflect an unresolved V gene, and the others are unexplained. This sample lists about 120,000 clones; around nine tenths were detected once. The ten biggest clones cover roughly 1.2% of the sample. The sample here was peripheral blood, taken on day 0 of AZD1222 vaccination. The source of these receptors is an adult in good health.

DNA for the CDR3: TGCGCCAGCAGCCCGGGGACTAGCGGGGTCTATGAGCAGTTCTTC. Amino acids: CASSPGTSGVYEQFF. The J gene is TRBJ2-1, the V gene TRBV5-1; 13 nucleotides agree with TRBD2. With 4 bases clipped from V and 8 bases from J, the junction kept 6 bases outside the gene matches. This CDR3 has 15 amino acids. Germline values: CDR1 SGHRS, CDR2 YFSETQ.

The rearrangement uses TRBV14 and TRBJ2-7; weak D call: TRBD1 (5 bases). This CDR3 is 16 amino acids long. V lost 0 bases and J lost 0, with 12 bases in between. The germline gives CDR1 SGHDN, CDR2 FVKESK. DNA of the CDR3: TGTGCCAGCAGCCAAGATCTTGGCAGGGTCTCCTACGAGCAGTACTTC. The encoded protein is CASSQDLGRVSYEQYF.

The CDR3 is CASSHPWGVYEQYF. CDR3 DNA sequence: TGTGCCAGCAGCCATCCCTGGGGAGTCTACGAGCAGTACTTC. The J gene is TRBJ2-7, the V gene TRBV4-2; D may be TRBD2 (5 bases). This CDR3 region has 14 residues. V lost 3 bases and J lost 3, with 12 bases in between. From germline, CDR1 is LGHNA and CDR2 YNFKEQ.

The gene calls are TRBV4-2 and TRBJ2-6; D may be TRBD1 or TRBD2 (5 bases each). Germline assignment: CDR1 LGHNA and CDR2 YNFKEQ. Trimming shortened V by 5 bases and J by 3 bases, and 11 bases separated the two germline ends. There are 15 residues in the CDR3. The DNA for the CDR3 is TGTGCCAGCAGCACCCGGGGCGGTGGGGCCAACGTCCTGACTTTC. Translating it yields CASSTRGGGANVLTF.

The chain couples TRBV7-9 to TRBJ2-7; the match to TRBD1 covers 10 bases. The CDR3 runs to 15 residues. Losses at the gene ends were 6 bases for V and 0 bases for J; bases not matched to a gene: 5. CDR1 and CDR2 from the germline V gene are SEHNR and FQNEAQ (reference sequence). CDR3 residues: CASRDGTGVSYEQYF. Written as DNA, the CDR3 is TGTGCCAGCAGGGACGGGACAGGGGTCTCCTACGAGCAGTACTTC.

The gene calls are TRBV6-1 and TRBJ2-5, with TRBD2 as a possible D gene (6 bases). Trimming removed 1 base at V and 5 bases at J, with 14 bases between. Germline lookup yields CDR1 MNHNS and CDR2 SASEGT. The CDR3 is made up of 15 amino acids. CDR3 in DNA: TGTGCCAGCAGTGAAGTTGGGTTGGAGGGTGAGACCCAGTACTTC. Translating it yields CASSEVGLEGETQYF.

In its sample, this clone was seen a few times. This chain connects TRBV11-2 to TRBJ1-6; D perhaps matches TRBD1 (6 bases). Per the germline V gene, CDR1 is SGHAT and CDR2 is FQNNGV. V was cut by 3 bases and J by 4 bases, with 16 bases left in between. This CDR3 contains 17 residues. Here the CDR3 DNA reads TGTGCCAGCAGCTTCGTGGCCCCCAGGGGTTATAATTCACCCCTCCACTTT. This sequence encodes CASSFVAPRGYNSPLHF. Filled out from reference TRBV11-2 and TRBJ1-6, the complete variable domain reads EAGVAQSPRYKIIEKRQSVAFWCNPISGHATLYWYQQILGQGPKLLIQFQNNGVVDDSQLPKDRFSAERLKGVDSTLKIQPAKLEDSAVYLCASSFVAPRGYNSPLHFGNGTRLTVT.

The genes are TRBV12-5 and TRBJ1-1; no clear D gene. Trimming took off 2 bases at V and 2 bases at J, with 3 bases between the two ends. This CDR3 contains 12 residues. Germline V gene lookup returns CDR1 LGHNT and CDR2 FRNRAP. DNA for the CDR3: TGTGCTAGTGGTTTGTCTAACACTGAAGCTTTCTTT. It specifies CASGLSNTEAFF. Filled out from reference TRBV12-5 and TRBJ1-1, the complete variable domain reads DARVTQTPRHKVTEMGQEVTMRCQPILGHNTVFWYRQTMMQGLELLAYFRNRAPLDDSGMPKDRFSAEMPDATLATLKIQPSEPRDSAVYFCASGLSNTEAFFGQGTRLTVV.

The chain carries TRBV12-5 and TRBJ1-4, with 8 positions matching TRBD1. Trimming took 6 bases from V and 0 from J; bases not matched to a gene: 12. In germline, CDR1 is LGHNT, CDR2 FRNRAP. CDR3 length equals 18 residues. CDR3: CASGPQGADDATNEKLFF. CDR3 bases: TGTGCTAGTGGCCCTCAGGGGGCGGACGACGCAACTAATGAAAAACTGTTTTTT. Filled out from reference TRBV12-5 and TRBJ1-4, the complete variable domain reads DARVTQTPRHKVTEMGQEVTMRCQPILGHNTVFWYRQTMMQGLELLAYFRNRAPLDDSGMPKDRFSAEMPDATLATLKIQPSEPRDSAVYFCASGPQGADDATNEKLFFGSGTQLSVL.

The rearrangement joins TRBV15 to TRBJ1-2, with D uncertain. This CDR3 has 15 residues. V was cut by 1 base and J by 1 base, with 10 bases left in between. The V gene's germline CDR1 is LNHNV and CDR2 YYDKDF (reference sequence). This CDR3 reads CATSRVIESNYGYTF. The CDR3 DNA follows: TGTGCCACCAGCAGAGTCATCGAGAGTAACTATGGCTACACCTTC.

The V call is TRBV6-6, the J call TRBJ2-5; 15 nucleotides match TRBD2. Germline V gene lookup returns CDR1 MNHNY and CDR2 SVGAGI (reference sequence). Losses at the gene ends were 7 bases for V and 5 bases for J; bases not matched to a gene: 8. CDR3 length: 16 residues. In nucleotides, the CDR3 is TGTGCCAGCACCCGGACTAGCGGGGGGGCCAGGGAGACCCAGTACTTC. This gives the protein CASTRTSGGARETQYF.

The chain links TRBV19 to TRBJ1-1, with D possibly matching TRBD1 (6 bases). Per the germline V gene, CDR1 is LNHDA and CDR2 is SQIVND (reference sequence). The V end lost 5 bases, the J end lost 1 base, and 11 bases lay between the germline ends. This CDR3 comprises 14 residues. The CDR3 DNA sequence: TGTGCCAGTAGTGCAGACAGGTGGAACACTGAAGCTTTCTTT. Translated: CASSADRWNTEAFF.

This chain uses TRBV30 with TRBJ1-2; no clear D. The CDR3 has 15 residues. V was trimmed by 4 bases and J by 4 bases, leaving 19 bases between them. Germline V gives CDR1 GTSNPN, CDR2 SVGIG (reference sequence). CDR3 loop: CAWKPSGLHSYGYTF. The CDR3 bases are TGTGCCTGGAAGCCGTCCGGCCTTCACTCCTATGGCTACACCTTC.

The chain recombines TRBV6-4 with TRBJ1-1; D gene uncertain. The CDR3 loop spans 16 amino acids. CDR1 MRHNA and CDR2 SNTAGT come from the germline V gene. V was shortened by 3 bases and J by 2 bases, with 16 bases between the two germline ends. The CDR3 loop is CASSDSRARINTEAFF. Here the CDR3 DNA reads TGTGCCAGCAGTGATTCCCGGGCGCGTATTAACACTGAAGCTTTCTTT.

The rearrangement uses TRBV18 and TRBJ1-1; D call uncertain. Germline V gives CDR1 KGHSH, CDR2 LQKENI. The V and J ends lost 3 bases and 4 bases respectively, with 9 bases between them. The CDR3 consists of 13 residues. CDR3 in amino acids: CASSPDIVTEAFF. The CDR3 region has the DNA TGTGCCAGCTCACCTGACATCGTCACTGAAGCTTTCTTT.

The DNA of the CDR3 is TGTGCCAGCAGTTTCGGCCAGGGAAACACCATATATTTT. Translation: CASSFGQGNTIYF. This rearrangement joins TRBV12-3 or TRBV12-4 to TRBJ1-3; D call uncertain. The germline V and J ends were trimmed by 3 bases and 4 bases, with 7 bases remaining between them. This CDR3 has 13 amino acids.

This chain connects TRBV9 to TRBJ2-3; 11 nucleotides line up with TRBD2. V dropped 2 bases and J dropped 3; count of bases not matched to a gene: 5. Germline V gene sequence: CDR1 SGDLS, CDR2 YYNGEE. The CDR3 length is 16 residues. The CDR3 region is CASSVSLAGVTDTQYF. The CDR3 DNA reads as TGTGCCAGCAGCGTCTCACTAGCGGGGGTAACAGATACGCAGTATTTT.

The sample holds a few counts of this clone. J is TRBJ1-2 and V is TRBV3-1 (or the pseudogene TRBV3-2), with TRBD1 matching over 9 bases. V lost 3 bases, J lost 8 bases, and 10 bases stayed unmatched. The CDR3 length is 15 residues. Germline values: CDR1 LGHDT, CDR2 YNNKEL (reference sequence). CDR3 sequence: CASSHRDRAYKGYTF. CDR3 sequence (DNA): TGTGCCAGCAGCCACCGGGACAGGGCTTATAAGGGCTACACCTTC.

The V gene is TRBV5-1, the J gene TRBJ1-2; unclear D gene. Trimming shortened V by 1 base and J by 3 bases, and 13 bases separated the two germline ends. CDR1 is SGHRS and CDR2 is YFSETQ in the germline V gene. The CDR3 extends over 15 amino acids. The CDR3 spells CASSLLSWGDYGYTF. CDR3 bases: TGCGCCAGCAGCTTGCTATCGTGGGGAGACTATGGCTACACCTTC.

The chain couples TRBV5-6 to TRBJ1-2; D unresolved. The V end lost 6 bases, the J end lost 4 bases, and 13 bases lay between the germline ends. The germline gives CDR1 SGHDT, CDR2 YYEEEE. The CDR3 sequence is 13 residues long. CDR3 in DNA: TGTGCCAGCACCTCCCCCGTGGGCTATGGCTACACCTTC. Translating gives CASTSPVGYGYTF.

The chain carries TRBV27 and TRBJ1-4; 7 bases fit TRBD1. V trimming: 6 bases; J trimming: 3 bases; junction bases outside the gene matches: 7. CDR1 is MNHEY and CDR2 is SMNVEV in the germline V gene (reference sequence). This CDR3 is built from 15 residues. DNA for the CDR3: TGTGCCAGCAGACTACAGGGGAGGGCTAATGAAAAACTGTTTTTT. Amino acids: CASRLQGRANEKLFF.